This T cell receptor beta chain emerged from a study of T cell responses to AZD1222 COVID-19 vaccine (dated by TCRdb to the early 2020s). Turning to the overall study: AZD1222 recipients with second doses at about 4 weeks or about 12 weeks were pooled, because spike-specific TCR depth and breadth did not differ between schedules. Trial participants were enrolled by age into subgroups of 18-55, 56-69 and 70-plus years, and around 140, 26 and 57 TCR-sequenced participants, respectively, were included in these subgroups. TCR sequencing was performed for about 250 trial participants, of whom around 200 were given two doses of AZD1222 and around 25 were given two doses of MenACWY control vaccine.

For this clone: Its antigen has not been determined. No base quality information exists; no much larger clone differs at one position.

The CDR3 regions of human TCRbeta chains were analyzed by immunosequencing. In the original analysis: Repertoire TCRs were matched against a reference library of SARS-CoV-2-specific TCRs generated with the MIRA antigen-specificity platform. Breadth meant the fraction of unique TCRs that were SARS-CoV-2-associated, whereas depth meant the fraction of total T cells that were SARS-CoV-2-associated. Using the MIRA data, every spike-specific TCR was mapped to the spike region that the TCR reacted to and assigned to either a CD4 or a CD8 class. Log10-transformed breadth and depth values were compared by one-way ANOVA with Sidak's multiple comparisons tests. TCRdb took this table from immuneACCESS and kept in-frame rearrangements with V and J called. Such tables lack part of the clones; where checked against another copy, unresolved V genes explain under half of the gap, and the rest is unexplained. V, J and clone size reflect that table, while D and trimming were determined from the DNA. The sample table lists about 69,000 clones, about nine tenths of them with a count of one. About 2.7% of the sample belongs to the ten largest clones.

Taken from the germline V gene (reference sequence), the CDR1 and CDR2 loops are SEHNR and FQNEAQ. V drops 1 base and J drops 1 base, leaving 8 bases in between. The CDR3 runs 15 amino acids, cysteine and phenylalanine included. The sequence is cut down to CDR3 DNA, 45 bases in frame from base 1. The time point label for this specimen denotes: baseline before first vaccination. Vaccinee samples came from UK trials COV001 and COV002, including a single-blind randomized controlled phase 2/3 trial of AZD1222 (ChAdOx1 nCoV-19) in healthy adults. For TCRbeta chain sequencing, PBMC samples were collected from trial participants at day 0 and at day 28 after the second dose. The study at large found these results: After two AZD1222 doses, both the breadth and the depth of spike-specific TCRs were significantly higher than at day 0 and than in MenACWY recipients. Epitopes outside the regions mutated in the B.1.351 and B.1.1.7 variants were reportedly recognized by nearly half of the unique spike-specific TCRs. Because no day 14 peak-response samples were available, the repertoires could be characterized only after the peak T cell response. In the small 56-69-year group, the increase in depth fell short of significance, most likely because of low power. Conclusions about previously exposed vaccinees are limited, since just a handful of AZD1222 recipients were seropositive for SARS-CoV-2 at baseline. The whole spike protein was spanned by vaccine-associated CD4 TCRs, and dominant responses were seen in regions 160-218 and 743-854. Participants were mostly white British and included more females than males, and it was suggested by the authors that clonal diversity may have been underestimated.

This sequence uses TRBV7-9 and TRBJ1-3, with no confidently assigned D gene. This sequence was found in an adult in good health. The material was peripheral blood, obtained on day 0 of AZD1222 vaccination. The DNA reads as follows: TGTGCCAGCAGCTTAGGGGAGCGTTCTGGAAACACCATATATTTT. It translates as CASSLGERSGNTIYF.